This T cell receptor beta chain was sequenced in a study of glioma-infiltrating T cells after dendritic cell vaccination (dated by TCRdb to the mid-2010s). Describing the broader study: Of the approximately 15 glioblastoma patients in the cohort, all drawn from Phase I and II dendritic cell vaccination trials, 9 were newly diagnosed and 6 had recurrent disease. Patients received autologous tumor lysate-pulsed dendritic cell vaccination between 2003 and 2012. The vaccine consisted of monocyte-derived dendritic cells cultured about 7 days with IL-4 and GM-CSF, then pulsed overnight with autologous tumor lysate. Tumor-infiltrating lymphocyte content was quantified and tumor and blood repertoires were compared in dendritic cell-vaccinated glioblastoma patients by deep sequencing of TCR beta CDR3 regions. TCR sequencing metrics, including TIL content and tumor-blood repertoire overlap, were correlated with survival after dendritic cell vaccination. Each patient got three intradermal injections of the dendritic cell vaccine, spaced at biweekly intervals, in the arm below the axilla. General study outcomes and caveats: The three-group TCR overlap response model was characterized as speculative, and prospective validation of the model was stated to be required. The cohort was small and heterogeneous, few patients had complete blood and tumor sets, and even fewer had initial-recurrent tumor pairs. No direct relationship between TCR clonality and survival was found, suggesting that a diverse polyclonal response may matter. Higher estimated pretreatment TIL content predicted longer time to progression and overall survival after dendritic cell vaccination.

Patients were selected on the basis of adequate residual fresh-frozen tumor tissue and more than two years of available survival data. Although molecular status otherwise differed among the glioblastoma patients, no patient had an isocitrate dehydrogenase mutation. PBMC were collected before vaccination, two weeks after the third vaccination, and at tumor progression if progression occurred. The Qiagen DNeasy Blood extraction Kit was used to extract genomic DNA. The CDR3 starts with the cysteine, ends with the phenylalanine, and has 15 residues. Only CDR3 DNA remains: 45 bases, in frame from the first base. CDR1 and CDR2 are drawn from the germline V gene: SGHTA, FQGNSA. V is pared back by 4 bases and J by 2 bases, with 12 bases lying between the germline termini. A word on this clone: No antigen is known for it. No per-base quality is available; no much larger clone lies one base away.

The immunoSEQ assay amplified TCRB CDR3 regions from around 2 micrograms of genomic DNA, or from all available DNA when less than that amount was available. For multiplex PCR, 60 forward primers for TCR V beta segments and 13 reverse primers for J beta segments were used. Synthetic control templates were spiked into each sample at limiting dilution to estimate reads per starting template. The Illumina HiSeq System generated 87 bp sequencing reads. The study's processing was this. PCR and sequencing errors were removed by a nearest neighbor algorithm that merged closely related sequences. TCR overlap was defined as the percentage of unique tumor TCR beta sequences that were also found in the peripheral blood of the same patient. TCRdb's version of the immuneACCESS table is confined to in-frame rearrangements and falls short of the full clone set. An unresolved V gene accounts for under half of the shortfall where checked; the remainder is of unknown origin. V, J and clone size reflect that table, while D and trimming were determined from the DNA. The sample profile shows roughly 100,000 clones; roughly 76% of them were found once. The ten largest account for approximately 12% of the sample.

This specimen consisted of blood, obtained before dendritic cell vaccination. This clonotype originated in a human donor with glioblastoma. The chain is encoded by TRBV7-2 joined to TRBJ2-1; the D segment cannot be called with confidence. The sequenced DNA: TGTGCCAGCAGCTCCAGAGCGATTACCTACAATGAGCAGTTCTTC. This translates into CASSSRAITYNEQFF.